The present T cell receptor (beta chain) was sequenced within a study of blood T cell repertoires in COVID-19. TCRdb's table, derived via immunoSEQ multiplex PCR, lists solely in-frame clones and lacks some. The table has 200,000 or so clones, approximately 84% seen once. Sequenced input: peripheral blood. The receptor comes from a man in his fifties or sixties with acute or convalescent COVID-19.

CDR3 sequence reads: CASTPAREPGGYTF. The DNA of the CDR3 is TGTGCCAGCACCCCCGCCCGGGAGCCAGGGGGCTACACCTTC. The chain is built from TRBV6-5 and TRBJ1-2; D possibly corresponds to TRBD1 (5 bases). CDR1 is MNHEY, CDR2 SVGAGI, per germline. Trimming cost V 7 bases and J 8 bases, with 20 bases left between them. The CDR3 totals 14 residues.